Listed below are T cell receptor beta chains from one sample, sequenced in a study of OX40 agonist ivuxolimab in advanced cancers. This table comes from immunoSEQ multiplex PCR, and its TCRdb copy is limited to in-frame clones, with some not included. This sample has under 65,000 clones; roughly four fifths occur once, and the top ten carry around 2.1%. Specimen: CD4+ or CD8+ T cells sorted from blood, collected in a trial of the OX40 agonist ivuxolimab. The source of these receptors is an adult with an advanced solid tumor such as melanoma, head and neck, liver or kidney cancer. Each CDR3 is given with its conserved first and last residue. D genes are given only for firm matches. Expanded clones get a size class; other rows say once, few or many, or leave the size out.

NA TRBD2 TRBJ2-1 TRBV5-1 CASSLGGTSFNEQFF TGCGCCAGCAGCTTGGGGGGGACTAGCTTCAATGAGCAGTTCTTC
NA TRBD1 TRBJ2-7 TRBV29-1 CSAVRDRGTYEQYF TGCAGCGCCGTACGGGACAGGGGGACCTACGAGCAGTACTTC
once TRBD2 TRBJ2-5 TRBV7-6 CASSFRVAGVETQYF TGTGCCAGCAGCTTCAGGGTAGCGGGAGTGGAGACCCAGTACTTC
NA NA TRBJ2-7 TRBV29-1 CSALTGPYEQYF TGCAGCGCTTTGACAGGCCCCTACGAGCAGTACTTC
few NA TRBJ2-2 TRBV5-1 CASSFWRGTTNTGELFF TGCGCCAGCAGCTTTTGGCGGGGGACAACTAACACCGGGGAGCTGTTTTTT
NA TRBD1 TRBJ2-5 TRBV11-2 CASSPQGETQYF TGTGCCAGCAGCCCACAGGGGGAGACCCAGTACTTC
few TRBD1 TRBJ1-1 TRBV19 CASSNLAGQGLNTEAFF TGTGCCAGTAGTAACCTAGCCGGACAGGGTTTGAACACTGAAGCTTTCTTT
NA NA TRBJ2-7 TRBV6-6 CASHWGLASTYEQYF TGTGCCAGTCACTGGGGCCTAGCCTCTACCTACGAGCAGTACTTC
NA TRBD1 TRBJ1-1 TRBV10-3 CAISADRGSIGEAFF TGTGCCATCAGTGCCGACAGGGGCTCCATTGGTGAAGCTTTCTTT
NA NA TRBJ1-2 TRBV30 CAWSVLGAGTPYSYGYTF TGTGCCTGGAGTGTTCTGGGGGCAGGGACCCCCTATAGCTATGGCTACACCTTC
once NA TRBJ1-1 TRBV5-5 CASSLSVQGRTTEAFF TGTGCCAGCAGCTTGTCGGTTCAGGGCCGAACAACTGAAGCTTTCTTT
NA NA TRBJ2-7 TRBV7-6 CASSPVGTLSYEQYF TGTGCCAGCAGCCCCGTCGGGACTCTCTCCTACGAGCAGTACTTC
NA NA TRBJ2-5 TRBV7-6 CASSLGQGIGQETQYF TGTGCCAGCAGCTTAGGGCAGGGAATCGGACAAGAGACCCAGTACTTC
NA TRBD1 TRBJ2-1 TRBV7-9 CASSKDRAEFF TGTGCCAGCAGTAAGGACAGGGCGGAGTTCTTC
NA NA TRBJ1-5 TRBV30 CAWSESGGNQPQHF TGTGCCTGGAGTGAGTCCGGTGGAAATCAGCCCCAGCATTTT